Below are 10 T cell receptor beta chains sequenced from a single sample in a study of graft-versus-host responses after intestinal transplantation. Antigen specificity for these receptors is unknown. Some clones are missing from TCRdb's copy, which holds only in-frame ones; the method was immunoSEQ multiplex PCR. The table includes approximately 99,000 clones, about nine tenths detected once. Sequenced material: unstimulated CD4+ T cells sorted from spleen or lymph node cells, taken before transplant. The receptors were sampled from a human donor who was the organ donor for an intestinal transplant.

This chain links TRBV14 with TRBJ2-7; 7 bases are a match to TRBD2. CDR1 and CDR2 from the germline V gene are SGHDN and FVKESK. The CDR3 contains 16 residues. V shed 3 bases, J shed 2 bases, and the junction held 10 bases outside the gene matches. Here the CDR3 reads CASSHLAVGGPYEQYF. The CDR3, as DNA: TGTGCCAGCAGCCATCTAGCGGTGGGCGGGCCCTACGAGCAGTACTTC.

Comment on this clone: Other DNA sequences from this sample encode an identical CDR3 as well. V gene TRBV5-1 combines with J gene TRBJ2-7; 9 bases agree with TRBD2. V trimming: 4 bases; J trimming: 2 bases; junction bases outside the gene matches: 10. This CDR3 spans 16 amino acids. CDR1 and CDR2 from the germline V gene are SGHRS and YFSETQ. For the CDR3, the DNA is TGCGCCAGCAGCCGCGGGGGGGCTAACACACCCTACGAGCAGTACTTC. Protein: CASSRGGANTPYEQYF.

This clone appeared once. The chain uses TRBV11-2 and TRBJ2-4, with 7 bases matching TRBD1. Germline loops: CDR1 SGHAT, CDR2 FQNNGV. CDR3 length: 17 amino acids. The junction had 17 bases not matched to a gene; V was cut back by 5 bases and J by 7 bases. The CDR3 sequence: CASSARDRHPVRNIQYF. The CDR3 nucleotides are TGTGCCAGCAGCGCACGGGACAGACACCCGGTGAGGAACATTCAGTACTTC.

The rearrangement uses TRBV7-9 and TRBJ2-7; maybe TRBD2 (6 bases). CDR1 SEHNR and CDR2 FQNEAQ come from the germline V gene (reference sequence). Trimming took off 5 bases at V and 0 bases at J, with 14 bases between the two ends. CDR3 length equals 15 residues. The CDR3 sequence is CASSRGTHDSYEQYF. The CDR3, as DNA: TGTGCCAGCAGCCGCGGGACGCACGACTCCTACGAGCAGTACTTC.

The chain joins TRBV4-3 to TRBJ2-7, with TRBD2 matching 9 bases. The CDR3 totals 21 residues. J was trimmed by 4 bases and V by 0 bases; bases with no gene match: 22. Germline assignment: CDR1 LGHNA and CDR2 YSLEER. The CDR3 nucleotides read TGCGCCAGCAGCCAAGATCTGGTAGCGGGGGTGACCACCCCTGCGAAATACGAGCAGTACTTC. Translated: CASSQDLVAGVTTPAKYEQYF.

The rearrangement joins TRBV27 to TRBJ2-5; 8 bases match TRBD1. This CDR3 contains 17 residues. Germline assignment: CDR1 MNHEY and CDR2 SMNVEV (reference sequence). The V gene end was trimmed by 3 bases and the J gene end by 0 bases; junction bases not matched to a gene: 9. CDR3 sequence (DNA): TGTGCCAGCAGTTTCTTACCTCCGGGACAGGACCAAGAGACCCAGTACTTC. This encodes CASSFLPPGQDQETQYF.

The chain uses TRBV6-1 and TRBJ1-4, with TRBD1 as a possible D gene (6 bases). Germline CDR1 reads MNHNS; CDR2 reads SASEGT. CDR3 length: 14 residues. V was trimmed by 6 bases and J by 4 bases, leaving 12 bases between them. Written as DNA, the CDR3 is TGTGCCAGCAGCCTCGGACAGATTAATGAAAAACTGTTTTTT. It encodes CASSLGQINEKLFF.

This chain uses TRBV4-1 with TRBJ1-6, with 8 nucleotides matching TRBD1. CDR1 MGHRA and CDR2 YSYEKL come from the germline V gene. With V trimmed by 2 bases and J by 8 bases, 8 bases remained unmatched. CDR3 length: 16 amino acids. The CDR3 sequence: CASSQLTGQGYSPLHF. The CDR3 DNA follows: TGCGCCAGCAGCCAACTAACCGGACAGGGTTATTCACCCCTCCACTTT.

The chain couples TRBV4-1 to TRBJ2-5; D gene uncertain. Trimming pared 1 base from V and 2 bases from J, leaving 11 bases between. The CDR3 is 15 amino acids. Germline V gene sequence: CDR1 MGHRA, CDR2 YSYEKL. CDR3 nucleotides: TGCGCCAGCAGCCAAGCAGTAAACAGACAAGAGACCCAGTACTTC. It specifies CASSQAVNRQETQYF.

This clone was found once. The germline gene is not matched at one end of the junction; a read error may be the cause. The chain combines TRBV6-1 with TRBJ1-2; D perhaps matches TRBD1 (6 bases). CDR3 length: 17 residues. CDR1 and CDR2 (germline): MNHNS, SASEGT. The CDR3 spells CASIEMRGPGTFGVYTF. The CDR3 DNA sequence: TGTGCCAGCATTGAAATGAGGGGCCCCGGGACATTCGGCGTCTACACCTTC.